The clone carrying this T cell receptor (beta chain) is medium-sized (0.01 to 0.1%). Its specificity is unknown. Germline trimming cut 4 bases from V and 3 bases from J; bases unmatched to any gene: 9. Per germline, CDR1 SGHNT and CDR2 YYREEE (reference sequence). The CDR3 loop spans 15 amino acids. This sample stems from a study of Tregs in tolerant kidney transplant recipients. The data were produced by immunoSEQ multiplex PCR, yet TCRdb's version contains in-frame clones alone and is incomplete. This table has a few thousand clones, 40% to 50% appearing once. Source material: Tregs from blood grown in culture. The chain recombines TRBV5-4 with TRBJ2-5; 7 bases agree with TRBD2. This receptor was identified in a human donor in good health. For the CDR3, the DNA is TGTGCCAGCAGCGTGCCCGGCCTAGCGGAAGAGACCCAGTACTTC. Translation: CASSVPGLAEETQYF.